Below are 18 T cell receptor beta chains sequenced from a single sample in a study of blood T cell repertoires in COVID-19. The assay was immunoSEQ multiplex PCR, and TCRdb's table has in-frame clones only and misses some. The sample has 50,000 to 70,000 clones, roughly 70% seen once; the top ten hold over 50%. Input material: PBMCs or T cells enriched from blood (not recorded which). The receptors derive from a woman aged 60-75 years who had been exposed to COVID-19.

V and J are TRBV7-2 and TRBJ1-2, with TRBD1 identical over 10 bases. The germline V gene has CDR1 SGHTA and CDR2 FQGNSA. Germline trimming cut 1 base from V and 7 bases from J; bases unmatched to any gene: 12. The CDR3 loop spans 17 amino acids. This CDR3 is CASSLEVVAGTGVGYTF. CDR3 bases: TGTGCCAGCAGCTTAGAGGTGGTAGCGGGGACAGGGGTTGGCTACACCTTC.

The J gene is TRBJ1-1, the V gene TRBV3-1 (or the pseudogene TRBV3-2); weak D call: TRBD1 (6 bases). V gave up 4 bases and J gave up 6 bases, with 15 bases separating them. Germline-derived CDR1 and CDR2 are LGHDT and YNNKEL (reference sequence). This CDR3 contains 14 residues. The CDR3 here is CASSPHQGRSEAFF. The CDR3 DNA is TGTGCCAGCAGCCCGCATCAGGGGAGATCTGAAGCTTTCTTT.

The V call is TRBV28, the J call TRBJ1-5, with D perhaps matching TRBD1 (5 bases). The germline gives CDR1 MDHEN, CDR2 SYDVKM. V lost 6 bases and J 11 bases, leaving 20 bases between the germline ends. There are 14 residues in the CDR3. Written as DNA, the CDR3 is TGTGCCAGCAGGCCCGACGGGGGAGTAAGGGCCCAGCATTTT. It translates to CASRPDGGVRAQHF.

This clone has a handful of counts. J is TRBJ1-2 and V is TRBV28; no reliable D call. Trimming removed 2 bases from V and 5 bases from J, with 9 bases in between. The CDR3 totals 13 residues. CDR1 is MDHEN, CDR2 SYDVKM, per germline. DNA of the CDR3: TGTGCCAGCAGTTTAATAGATTTTTATGGCTACACCTTC. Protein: CASSLIDFYGYTF.

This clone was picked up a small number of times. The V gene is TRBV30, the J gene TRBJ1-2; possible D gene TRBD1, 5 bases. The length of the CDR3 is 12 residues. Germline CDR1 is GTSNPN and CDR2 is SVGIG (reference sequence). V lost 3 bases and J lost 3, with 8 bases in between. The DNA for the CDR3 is TGTGCCTGGAGACAGACAGACTATGGCTACACCTTC. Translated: CAWRQTDYGYTF.

Here the CDR3 DNA reads TGTGCCAGCAGCCCCGTGAGGGCTAATTTACCCTACGAGCAGTACTTC. As protein: CASSPVRANLPYEQYF. The chain joins TRBV7-2 to TRBJ2-7, with a possible D match to TRBD2 (5 bases). V dropped 5 bases and J dropped 2 bases, with 19 bases sitting between them. The CDR3 is 16 amino acids. Germline V gene lookup returns CDR1 SGHTA and CDR2 FQGNSA.

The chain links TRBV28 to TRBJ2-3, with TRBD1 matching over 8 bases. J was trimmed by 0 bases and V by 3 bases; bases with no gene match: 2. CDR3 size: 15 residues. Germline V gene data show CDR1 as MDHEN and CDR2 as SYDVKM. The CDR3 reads CASSLDRASTDTQYF. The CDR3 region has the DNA TGTGCCAGCAGTTTGGACAGGGCGAGCACAGATACGCAGTATTTT.

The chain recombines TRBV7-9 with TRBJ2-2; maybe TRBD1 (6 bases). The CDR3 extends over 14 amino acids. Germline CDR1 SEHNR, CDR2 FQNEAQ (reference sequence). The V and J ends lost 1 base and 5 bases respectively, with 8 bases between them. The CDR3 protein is CASSLGQGTGELFF. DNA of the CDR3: TGTGCCAGCAGCTTAGGGCAGGGGACCGGGGAGCTGTTTTTT. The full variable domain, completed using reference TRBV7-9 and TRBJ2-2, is DTGVSQNPRHKITKRGQNVTFRCDPISEHNRLYWYRQTLGQGPEFLTYFQNEAQLEKSRLLSDRFSAERPKGSFSTLEIQRTEQGDSAMYLCASSLGQGTGELFFGEGSRLTVL.

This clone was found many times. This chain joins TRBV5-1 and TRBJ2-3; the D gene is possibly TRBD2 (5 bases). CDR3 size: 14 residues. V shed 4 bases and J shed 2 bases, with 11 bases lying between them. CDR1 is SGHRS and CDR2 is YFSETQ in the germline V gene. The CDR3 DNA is TGCGCCAGCAGCCCAGAGCGGAACACAGATACGCAGTATTTT. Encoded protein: CASSPERNTDTQYF.

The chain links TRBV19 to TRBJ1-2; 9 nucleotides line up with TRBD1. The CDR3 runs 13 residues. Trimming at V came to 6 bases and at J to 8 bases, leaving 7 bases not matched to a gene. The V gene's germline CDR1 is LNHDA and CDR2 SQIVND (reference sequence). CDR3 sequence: CASRDRGRKGYTF. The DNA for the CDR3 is TGTGCCAGTAGGGACAGGGGCAGGAAGGGCTACACCTTC.

The CDR3: CASSQNRATEAFF. The CDR3 nucleotides are TGTGCCAGCTCACAAAACAGGGCCACTGAAGCTTTCTTT. This chain links TRBV18 with TRBJ1-1; possibly TRBD1 for D (6 bases). This CDR3 has 13 amino acids. V was shortened by 4 bases and J by 4 bases, with 10 bases between the two germline ends. The V gene's germline CDR1 is KGHSH and CDR2 LQKENI.

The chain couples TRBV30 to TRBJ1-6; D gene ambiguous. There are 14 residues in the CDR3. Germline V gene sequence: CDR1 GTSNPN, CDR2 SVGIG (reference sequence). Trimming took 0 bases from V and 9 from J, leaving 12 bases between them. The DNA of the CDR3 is TGTGCCTGGAGTGTACTTCGCGGGAGTTCACCCCTCCACTTT. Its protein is CAWSVLRGSSPLHF.

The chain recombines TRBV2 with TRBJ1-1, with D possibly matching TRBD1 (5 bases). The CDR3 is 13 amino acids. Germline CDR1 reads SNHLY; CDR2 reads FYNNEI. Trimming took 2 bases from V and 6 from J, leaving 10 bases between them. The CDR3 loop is CASSEMGRAEAFF. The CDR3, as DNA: TGTGCCAGCAGTGAAATGGGGCGCGCTGAAGCTTTCTTT.

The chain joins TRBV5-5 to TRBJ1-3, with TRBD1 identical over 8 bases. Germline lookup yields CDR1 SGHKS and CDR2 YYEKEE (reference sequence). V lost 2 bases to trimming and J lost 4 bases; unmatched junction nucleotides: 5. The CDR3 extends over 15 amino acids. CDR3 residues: CASSLFAGGGNTIYF. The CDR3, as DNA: TGTGCCAGCAGCTTATTCGCAGGGGGCGGAAACACCATATATTTT.

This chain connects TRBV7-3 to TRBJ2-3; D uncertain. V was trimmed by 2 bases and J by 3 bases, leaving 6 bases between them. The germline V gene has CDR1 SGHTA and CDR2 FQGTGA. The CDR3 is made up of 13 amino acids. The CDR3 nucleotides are TGTGCCAGCAGCTTATTTTATACAGATACGCAGTATTTT. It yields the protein CASSLFYTDTQYF.

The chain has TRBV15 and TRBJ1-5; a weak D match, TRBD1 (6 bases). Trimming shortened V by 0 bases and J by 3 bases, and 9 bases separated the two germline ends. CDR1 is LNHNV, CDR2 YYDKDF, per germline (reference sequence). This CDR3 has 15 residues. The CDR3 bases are TGTGCCACCAGCAGAGACTCAGGGGTCAATCAGCCCCAGCATTTT. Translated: CATSRDSGVNQPQHF.

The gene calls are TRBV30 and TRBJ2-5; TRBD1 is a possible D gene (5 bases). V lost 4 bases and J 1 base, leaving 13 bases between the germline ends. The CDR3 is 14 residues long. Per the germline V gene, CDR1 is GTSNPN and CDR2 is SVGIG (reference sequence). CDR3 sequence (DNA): TGTGCCTGGAATCCAGGGATGCCCCAAGAGACCCAGTACTTC. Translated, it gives CAWNPGMPQETQYF.

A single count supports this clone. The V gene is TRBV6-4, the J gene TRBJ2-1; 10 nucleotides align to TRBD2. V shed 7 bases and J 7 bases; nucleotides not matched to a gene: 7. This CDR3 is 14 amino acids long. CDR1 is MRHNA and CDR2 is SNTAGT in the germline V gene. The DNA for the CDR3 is TGTGCCAGCAAACGGGTAGCGGGGGGAAATGAGCAGTTCTTC. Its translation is CASKRVAGGNEQFF.